The 15 T cell receptor beta chains below all came from one sample that was sequenced in a study of shared clonotypes between healthy human individuals. The data were produced by immunoSEQ multiplex PCR, yet TCRdb's version contains in-frame clones alone and is incomplete. The sample lists some 1.4 million clones, approximately 97% occurring once. The sequenced material came from naive CD4+ T cells sorted from blood. Sample subset: CD45RA+ positively selected. All receptors come from a man between 25 and 39 years old in good health.

This clone came up once. V gene TRBV5-1 combines with J gene TRBJ2-2; D is ambiguous. This CDR3 spans 15 amino acids. V lost 5 bases and J lost 6, with 17 bases in between. The germline V gene encodes CDR1 SGHRS and CDR2 YFSETQ. CDR3 coding DNA: TGCGCCAGCAGTCCAGGAGAGCCGGGTCCCGGGGAGCTGTTTTTT. Translated: CASSPGEPGPGELFF.

On this clone itself: Other nucleotide sequences in the sample specify the same CDR3. This rearrangement joins TRBV5-1 to TRBJ2-1; 8 bases line up with TRBD1. From germline, CDR1 is SGHRS and CDR2 YFSETQ. The CDR3 is 15 residues long. V trimming: 0 bases; J trimming: 4 bases; junction bases outside the gene matches: 3. Here the CDR3 reads CASSLVQGAYNEQFF. In DNA form, the CDR3 reads TGCGCCAGCAGCTTGGTCCAGGGGGCTTACAATGAGCAGTTCTTC. Drawing the rest from reference TRBV5-1 and TRBJ2-1, the complete variable domain is KAGVTQTPRYLIKTRGQQVTLSCSPISGHRSVSWYQQTPGQGLQFLFEYFSETQRNKGNFPGRFSGRQFSNSRSEMNVSTLELGDSALYLCASSLVQGAYNEQFFGPGTRLTVL.

V gene TRBV4-3 combines with J gene TRBJ2-1, with TRBD2 matching 8 bases. The V and J ends lost 0 bases and 3 bases, in that order; junction bases with no gene match: 10. CDR1 and CDR2 (germline): LGHNA, YSLEER. CDR3 length: 18 amino acids. The CDR3 DNA reads TGCGCCAGCAGCCAAGATCCCCCGGTAGCGGGGAACTACAATGAGCAGTTCTTC. Its protein product is CASSQDPPVAGNYNEQFF.

This clone was seen only once. The chain employs TRBV6-5 and TRBJ1-1, with D possibly matching TRBD1 (6 bases). This CDR3 has 14 amino acids. Germline V CDR1 and CDR2: MNHEY, SVGAGI. Trimming removed 4 bases from V and 5 bases from J, with 14 bases in between. The CDR3, as DNA: TGTGCCAGCAGTTGGGGGACATCTTCAACTGAAGCTTTCTTT. This translates into CASSWGTSSTEAFF.

V is TRBV6-6 and J is TRBJ2-3, with 7 positions matching TRBD2. The germline V gene has CDR1 MNHNY and CDR2 SVGAGI (reference sequence). The CDR3 consists of 16 residues. The V gene end was trimmed by 6 bases and the J gene end by 2 bases; junction bases not matched to a gene: 11. The DNA for the CDR3 is TGTGCCAGCAGCCCCCCTGGTGGGGGGGTCACAGATACGCAGTATTTT. Translated, it gives CASSPPGGGVTDTQYF.

The genes are TRBV6-6 and TRBJ2-1; 11 nucleotides align to TRBD2. The CDR3 loop spans 16 amino acids. V lost 2 bases, J lost 4 bases, and 4 bases stayed unmatched. CDR1 and CDR2 from the germline V gene are MNHNY and SVGAGI (reference sequence). CDR3 coding DNA: TGTGCCAGCAGTTACCCGGGACTAGCGGCGTACAATGAGCAGTTCTTC. It encodes CASSYPGLAAYNEQFF.

The CDR3 DNA reads TGTGCCAGCAGTGAAGCGCTTCAGGGAGGGGGGCAGCCCCAGCATTTT. Translated: CASSEALQGGGQPQHF. The chain links TRBV2 to TRBJ1-5; D is possibly TRBD1 (6 bases). The length of the CDR3 is 16 residues. V was cut by 0 bases and J by 7 bases, with 16 bases left in between. The V gene's germline CDR1 is SNHLY and CDR2 FYNNEI.

V is TRBV11-2 and J is TRBJ2-7, with D perhaps TRBD1 or TRBD2 (5 bases each). Per the germline V gene, CDR1 is SGHAT and CDR2 is FQNNGV. Trimming shortened V by 1 base and J by 3 bases, and 16 bases separated the two germline ends. The CDR3 extends over 16 amino acids. CDR3 sequence (DNA): TGTGCCAGCAGCTTAGCGGACTCGAAGAGGGGCTACGAGCAGTACTTC. Translation: CASSLADSKRGYEQYF. Together with reference TRBV11-2 and TRBJ2-7, the CDR3 gives the full variable domain: EAGVAQSPRYKIIEKRQSVAFWCNPISGHATLYWYQQILGQGPKLLIQFQNNGVVDDSQLPKDRFSAERLKGVDSTLKIQPAKLEDSAVYLCASSLADSKRGYEQYFGPGTRLTVT.

This clone was detected only once. At one of its ends the junction is not consistent with the germline gene, which may arise from a read error. J is TRBJ2-1 and V is TRBV7-7; the D is unclear. Germline V gene sequence: CDR1 SSHAT, CDR2 FNYEAQ (reference sequence). CDR3 length: 13 amino acids. The CDR3 coding sequence is TGTGCTAGCAGCTTTGACCGTGGGAATGAGCAGTTCTTC. Amino acids: CASSFDRGNEQFF.

The chain combines TRBV5-6 with TRBJ2-1, with TRBD1 identical over 8 bases. Trimming cost V 4 bases and J 0 bases; bases outside gene matches: 9. Germline loops: CDR1 SGHDT, CDR2 YYEEEE. This CDR3 spans 17 amino acids. In DNA, the CDR3 is TGTGCCAGCAGCAAGGGGCTAACAGGGGGCTCCTACAATGAGCAGTTCTTC. Its translation: CASSKGLTGGSYNEQFF.

This clone was seen just once. This chain connects TRBV27 to TRBJ1-1, with 7 nucleotides matching TRBD1. The CDR3 has 14 amino acids. The V segment lost 5 bases and the J segment 4 bases; nucleotides outside the gene matches: 7. Germline values: CDR1 MNHEY, CDR2 SMNVEV (reference sequence). The CDR3 reads CASSTRGFGTEAFF. CDR3 sequence (DNA): TGTGCCAGCAGTACCAGGGGGTTCGGCACTGAAGCTTTCTTT.

This clone came up once. The rearrangement links TRBV2 to TRBJ1-1; D uncertain. Germline-derived CDR1 and CDR2 are SNHLY and FYNNEI. The germline V and J ends were trimmed by 6 bases and 1 base, with 15 bases remaining between them. The CDR3 is 15 amino acids. DNA for the CDR3: TGTGCCAGCAGAGCCGGGGATACAAGGAACACTGAAGCTTTCTTT. It translates to CASRAGDTRNTEAFF.

This sequence joins TRBV5-8 and TRBJ1-5; a weak D match, TRBD1 (6 bases). V lost 0 bases and J lost 5, with 9 bases in between. This CDR3 has 14 residues. Germline loops: CDR1 SGHTS, CDR2 YDEGEE. The CDR3 bases are TGTGCCAGCAGCTTGGACAGGGAAGATCAGCCCCAGCATTTT. Its translation is CASSLDREDQPQHF.

This clone occurred once. The chain employs TRBV7-6 and TRBJ1-1, with a tentative D call TRBD1 (6 bases). Germline CDR1 and CDR2: SGHVS and FNYEAQ. The length of the CDR3 is 15 residues. V was shortened by 5 bases and J by 0 bases, with 13 bases between the two germline ends. CDR3 residues: CASSPAQGVNTEAFF. The CDR3 DNA follows: TGTGCCAGCAGCCCTGCACAGGGTGTGAACACTGAAGCTTTCTTT. The full variable domain, in which reference TRBV7-6 and TRBJ1-1 provide the parts outside the CDR3, is GAGVSQSPRYKVTKRGQDVALRCDPISGHVSLYWYRQALGQGPEFLTYFNYEAQQDKSGLPNDRFSAERPEGSISTLTIQRTEQRDSAMYRCASSPAQGVNTEAFFGQGTRLTVV.

V and J are TRBV5-4 and TRBJ2-7; D is undetermined. From germline, CDR1 is SGHNT and CDR2 YYREEE (reference sequence). The CDR3 consists of 14 residues. V gave up 2 bases and J gave up 0 bases, with 9 bases separating them. CDR3 bases: TGTGCCAGCAGCTTCGCGGCGGACTCCTACGAGCAGTACTTC. Protein sequence: CASSFAADSYEQYF.